The 8 T cell receptor beta chains below were found in one sample sequenced in a study of T cells in localized non-small cell lung cancer. This table comes from immunoSEQ multiplex PCR, and its TCRdb copy is limited to in-frame clones, with some not included. The top ten clones hold about 2.5% of a sample with tens of thousands of clones, about 88% of them seen once. Sequencing was performed on peripheral blood, taken before any cancer treatment. These receptors all stem from a female donor older than 55 with stage I squamous cell lung carcinoma.

The chain has TRBV27 and TRBJ2-5; D gene ambiguous. The end of the DNA is better explained by TRBJ2-7, so the J call may be wrong. The CDR3 consists of 15 residues. From germline, CDR1 is MNHEY and CDR2 SMNVEV (reference sequence). The CDR3 nucleotides read TGTGCCAGCAGTTTAAAATCACTGGTTCCCTACGAGCAGTACTTC. Translation gives CASSLKSLVPYEQYF.

The chain combines TRBV5-1 with TRBJ2-5; D might be TRBD2 (5 bases). The germline V and J ends were trimmed by 4 bases and 1 base, with 11 bases remaining between them. Germline CDR1 is SGHRS and CDR2 is YFSETQ. The CDR3 totals 14 residues. The CDR3 nucleotides read TGCGCCAGCAGCCTCGAGGGATTCCAAGAGACCCAGTACTTC. It codes for CASSLEGFQETQYF.

The V and J genes are TRBV5-4 and TRBJ2-3, with 11 bases fitting TRBD2. V trimming: 3 bases; J trimming: 2 bases; junction bases outside the gene matches: 8. The CDR3 covers 17 residues. Germline V gene data show CDR1 as SGHNT and CDR2 as YYREEE (reference sequence). The CDR3 DNA is TGTGCCAGCAGCTGGAGACCGACTAGCGGGATCACAGATACGCAGTATTTT. Amino acids: CASSWRPTSGITDTQYF.

The count of this clone is one. The chain links TRBV2 to TRBJ2-1; perhaps TRBD2 as D (5 bases). The ends were cut back, 3 bases at V and 9 bases at J, with 12 bases in the middle. Germline loops: CDR1 SNHLY, CDR2 FYNNEI. This CDR3 contains 13 residues. Here the CDR3 reads CASSEGEFGEQFF. For the CDR3, the DNA is TGTGCCAGCAGTGAGGGAGAGTTCGGTGAGCAGTTCTTC.

This clone appeared a few times. The V gene is TRBV5-1, the J gene TRBJ2-2; 7 bases map to TRBD1. From germline, CDR1 is SGHRS and CDR2 YFSETQ. With 2 bases clipped from V and 7 bases from J, the junction kept 11 bases outside the gene matches. The CDR3 runs to 16 residues. The DNA for the CDR3 is TGCGCCAGCAGCTTATCGGTAGGGGGCTCTGACGGGGAGCTGTTTTTT. It translates to CASSLSVGGSDGELFF.

The CDR3 DNA reads TGTGCCAGCAGTTCAGGGTTTGGCTACACCTTC. Protein product: CASSSGFGYTF. The chain employs TRBV6-5 and TRBJ1-2; TRBD1 might be the D (5 bases). CDR1 and CDR2 from the germline V gene are MNHEY and SVGAGI. There are 11 residues in the CDR3. Trimming removed 4 bases from V and 7 bases from J, with 7 bases in between.

The V and J genes are TRBV28 and TRBJ2-1; 10 nucleotides match TRBD2. The CDR3 sequence is 16 residues long. V trimming: 6 bases; J trimming: 1 base; junction bases outside the gene matches: 6. The germline V gene has CDR1 MDHEN and CDR2 SYDVKM. The CDR3 DNA reads as TGTGCCAGCAGAAGACGGACTAGCGGTTCCTACAATGAGCAGTTCTTC. It encodes CASRRRTSGSYNEQFF.

The chain carries TRBV4-3 and TRBJ1-5; D perhaps matches TRBD1 (5 bases). CDR3 length equals 15 residues. The germline gives CDR1 LGHNA, CDR2 YSLEER. The ends were cut back, 0 bases at V and 7 bases at J, with 13 bases in the middle. The CDR3 bases are TGCGCCAGCAGCCAAGATCGGGCAGGGCGGCAGCCCCAGCATTTT. Encoded protein: CASSQDRAGRQPQHF.